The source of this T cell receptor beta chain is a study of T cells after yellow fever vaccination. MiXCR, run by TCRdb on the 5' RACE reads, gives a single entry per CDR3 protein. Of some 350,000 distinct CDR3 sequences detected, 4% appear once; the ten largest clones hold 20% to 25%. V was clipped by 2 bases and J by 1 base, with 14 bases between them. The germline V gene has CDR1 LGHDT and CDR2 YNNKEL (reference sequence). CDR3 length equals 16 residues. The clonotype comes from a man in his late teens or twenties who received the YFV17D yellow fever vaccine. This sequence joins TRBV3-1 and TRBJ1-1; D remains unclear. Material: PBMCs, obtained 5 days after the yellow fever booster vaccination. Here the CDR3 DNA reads TGTGCCAGCAGCCAACTTCTGAATTTGGGGAACACTGAAGCTTTCTTT. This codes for CASSQLLNLGNTEAFF.